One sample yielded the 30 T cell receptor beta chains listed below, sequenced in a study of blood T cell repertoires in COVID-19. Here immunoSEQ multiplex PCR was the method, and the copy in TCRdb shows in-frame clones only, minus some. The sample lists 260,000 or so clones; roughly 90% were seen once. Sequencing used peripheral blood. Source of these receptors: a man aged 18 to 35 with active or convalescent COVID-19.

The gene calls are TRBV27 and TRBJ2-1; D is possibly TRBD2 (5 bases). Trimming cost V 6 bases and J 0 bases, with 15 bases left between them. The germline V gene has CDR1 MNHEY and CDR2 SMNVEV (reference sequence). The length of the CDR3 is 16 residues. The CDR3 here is CASRENLGSSYNEQFF. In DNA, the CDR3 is TGTGCCAGCAGGGAGAATCTAGGGAGCTCCTACAATGAGCAGTTCTTC.

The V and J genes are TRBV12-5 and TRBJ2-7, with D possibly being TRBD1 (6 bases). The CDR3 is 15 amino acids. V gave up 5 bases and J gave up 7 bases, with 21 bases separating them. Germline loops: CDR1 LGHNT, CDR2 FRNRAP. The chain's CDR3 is CASGLSRTATKEQYF. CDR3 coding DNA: TGTGCTAGTGGTCTCTCCCGGACAGCGACCAAAGAGCAGTACTTC.

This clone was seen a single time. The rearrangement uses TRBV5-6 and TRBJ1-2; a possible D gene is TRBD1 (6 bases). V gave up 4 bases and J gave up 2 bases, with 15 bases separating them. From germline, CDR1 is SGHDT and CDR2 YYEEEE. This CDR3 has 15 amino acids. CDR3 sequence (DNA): TGTGCCAGCAGCCAGGGGACGGACCCCAACTATGGCTACACCTTC. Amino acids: CASSQGTDPNYGYTF.

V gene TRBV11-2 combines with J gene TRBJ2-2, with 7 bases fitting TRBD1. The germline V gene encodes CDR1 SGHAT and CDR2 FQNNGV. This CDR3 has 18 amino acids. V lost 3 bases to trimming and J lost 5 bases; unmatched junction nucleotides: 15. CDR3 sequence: CASSFLSQGRLRTGELFF. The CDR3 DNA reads TGTGCCAGCAGCTTTTTGTCACAGGGGCGCTTGCGGACCGGGGAGCTGTTTTTT.

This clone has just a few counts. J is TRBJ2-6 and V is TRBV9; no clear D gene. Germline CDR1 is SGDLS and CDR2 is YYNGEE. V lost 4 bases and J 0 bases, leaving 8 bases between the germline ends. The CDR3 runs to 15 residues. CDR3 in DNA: TGTGCCAGCAGCCCCCACATCTCTGGGGCCAACGTCCTGACTTTC. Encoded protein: CASSPHISGANVLTF.

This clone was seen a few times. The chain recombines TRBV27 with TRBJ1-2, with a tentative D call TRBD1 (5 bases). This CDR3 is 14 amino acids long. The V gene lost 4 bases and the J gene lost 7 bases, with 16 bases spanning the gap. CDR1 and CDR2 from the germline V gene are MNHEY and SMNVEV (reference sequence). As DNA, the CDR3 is TGTGCCAGCAGTTCTTTGTGGGGGGAAGGTGGCTACACCTTC. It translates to CASSSLWGEGGYTF.

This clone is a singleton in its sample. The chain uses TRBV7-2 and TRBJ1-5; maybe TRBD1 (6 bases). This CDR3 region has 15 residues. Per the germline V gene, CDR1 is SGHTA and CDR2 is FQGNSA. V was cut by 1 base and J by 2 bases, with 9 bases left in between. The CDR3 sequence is CASSLGQAGNQPQHF. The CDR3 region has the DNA TGTGCCAGCAGCTTAGGACAGGCTGGCAATCAGCCCCAGCATTTT.

CDR3 amino acids: CASSARGGANEQFF. In DNA, the CDR3 is TGTGCCAGCAGCGCACGCGGGGGGGCCAATGAGCAGTTCTTC. This chain links TRBV9 with TRBJ2-1, with 9 nucleotides matching TRBD2. The CDR3 runs 14 residues. The V gene's germline CDR1 is SGDLS and CDR2 YYNGEE. V lost 3 bases to trimming and J lost 6 bases; unmatched junction nucleotides: 4.

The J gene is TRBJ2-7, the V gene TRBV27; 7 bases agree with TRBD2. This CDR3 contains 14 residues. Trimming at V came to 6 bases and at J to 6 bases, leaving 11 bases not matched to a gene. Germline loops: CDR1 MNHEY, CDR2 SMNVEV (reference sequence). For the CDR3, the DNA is TGTGCCAGCAGAAATCGGGGGGAACCCCTCGAGCAGTACTTC. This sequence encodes CASRNRGEPLEQYF.

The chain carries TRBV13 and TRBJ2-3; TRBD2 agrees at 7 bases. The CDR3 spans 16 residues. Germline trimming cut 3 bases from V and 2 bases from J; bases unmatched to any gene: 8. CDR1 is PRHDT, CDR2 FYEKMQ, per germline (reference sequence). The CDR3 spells CASSFAGGGNTDTQYF. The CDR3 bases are TGTGCCAGCAGCTTCGCTGGGGGGGGAAACACAGATACGCAGTATTTT.

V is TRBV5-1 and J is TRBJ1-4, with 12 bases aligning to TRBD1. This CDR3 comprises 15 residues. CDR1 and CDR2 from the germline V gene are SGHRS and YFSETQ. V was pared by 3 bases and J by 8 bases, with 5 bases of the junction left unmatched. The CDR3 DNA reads TGCGCCAGCAGCTCCGCCGGGACAGGGGGCGAAAAACTGTTTTTT. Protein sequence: CASSSAGTGGEKLFF.

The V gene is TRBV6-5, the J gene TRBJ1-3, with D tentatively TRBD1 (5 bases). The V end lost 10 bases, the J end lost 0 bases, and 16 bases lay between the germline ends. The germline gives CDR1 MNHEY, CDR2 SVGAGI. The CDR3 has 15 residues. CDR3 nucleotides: TGTGCCACCAGACCCACGGGGGGCTCTGGAAACACCATATATTTT. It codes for CATRPTGGSGNTIYF.

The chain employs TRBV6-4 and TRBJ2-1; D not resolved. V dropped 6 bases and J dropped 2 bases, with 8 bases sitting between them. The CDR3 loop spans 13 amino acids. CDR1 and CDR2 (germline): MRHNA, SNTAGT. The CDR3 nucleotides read TGTGCCAGCAGAGACAAGCCCTACAATGAGCAGTTCTTC. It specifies CASRDKPYNEQFF.

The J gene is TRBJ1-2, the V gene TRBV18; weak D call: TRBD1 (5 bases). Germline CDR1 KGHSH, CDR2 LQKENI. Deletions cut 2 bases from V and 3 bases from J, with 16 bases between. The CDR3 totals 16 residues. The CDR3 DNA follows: TGTGCCAGCTCACCAGGTGCAGGGCCCTTCGACTATGGCTACACCTTC. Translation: CASSPGAGPFDYGYTF.

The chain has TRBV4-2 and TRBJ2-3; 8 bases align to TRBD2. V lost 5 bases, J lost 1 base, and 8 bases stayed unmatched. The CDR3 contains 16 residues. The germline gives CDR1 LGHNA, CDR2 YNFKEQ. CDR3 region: CASSLHPGGGTDTQYF. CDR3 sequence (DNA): TGTGCCAGCAGCTTGCACCCCGGGGGGGGCACAGATACGCAGTATTTT.

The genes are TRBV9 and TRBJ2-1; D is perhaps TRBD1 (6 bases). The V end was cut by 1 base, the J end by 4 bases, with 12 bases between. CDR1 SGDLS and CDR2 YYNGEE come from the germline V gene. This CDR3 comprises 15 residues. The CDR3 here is CASSVNTGPYNEQFF. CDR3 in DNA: TGTGCCAGCAGCGTAAATACAGGGCCATACAATGAGCAGTTCTTC.

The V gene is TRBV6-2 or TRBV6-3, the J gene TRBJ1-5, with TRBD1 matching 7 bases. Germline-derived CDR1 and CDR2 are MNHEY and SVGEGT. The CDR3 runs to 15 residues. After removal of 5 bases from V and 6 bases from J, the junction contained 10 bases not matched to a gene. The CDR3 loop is CASSPTTGFGQPQHF. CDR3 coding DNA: TGTGCCAGCAGTCCCACGACAGGGTTTGGTCAGCCCCAGCATTTT.

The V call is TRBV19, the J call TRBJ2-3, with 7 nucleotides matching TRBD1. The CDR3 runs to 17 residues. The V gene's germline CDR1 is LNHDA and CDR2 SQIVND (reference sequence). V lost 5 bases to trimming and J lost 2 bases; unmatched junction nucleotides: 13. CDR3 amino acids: CASSPYRGWGTTDTQYF. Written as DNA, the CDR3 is TGTGCCAGTAGTCCTTACAGGGGTTGGGGGACCACAGATACGCAGTATTTT.

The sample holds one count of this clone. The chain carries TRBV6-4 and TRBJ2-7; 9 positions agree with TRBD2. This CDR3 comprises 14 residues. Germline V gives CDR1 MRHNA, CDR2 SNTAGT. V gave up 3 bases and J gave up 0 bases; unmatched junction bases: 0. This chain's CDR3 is CASSEAGGSYEQYF. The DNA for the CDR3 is TGTGCCAGCAGTGAAGCGGGGGGCTCCTACGAGCAGTACTTC.

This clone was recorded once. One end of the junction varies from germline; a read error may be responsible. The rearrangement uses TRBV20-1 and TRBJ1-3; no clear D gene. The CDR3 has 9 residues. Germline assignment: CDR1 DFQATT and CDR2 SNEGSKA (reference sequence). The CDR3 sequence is CSASMDSGF. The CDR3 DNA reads TGCAGTGCTAGTATGGACTCTGGTTTT.

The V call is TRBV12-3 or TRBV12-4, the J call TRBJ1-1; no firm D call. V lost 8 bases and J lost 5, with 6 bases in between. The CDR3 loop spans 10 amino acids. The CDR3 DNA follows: TGTGCCAGCCGGTGGACTGAAGCTTTCTTT. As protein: CASRWTEAFF.

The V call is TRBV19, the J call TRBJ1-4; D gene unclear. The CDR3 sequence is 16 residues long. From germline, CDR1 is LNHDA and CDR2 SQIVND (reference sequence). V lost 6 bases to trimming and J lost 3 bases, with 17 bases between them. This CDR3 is CASSSTGWSSNEKLFF. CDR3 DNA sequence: TGTGCCAGTAGCTCTACGGGGTGGAGTTCTAATGAAAAACTGTTTTTT.

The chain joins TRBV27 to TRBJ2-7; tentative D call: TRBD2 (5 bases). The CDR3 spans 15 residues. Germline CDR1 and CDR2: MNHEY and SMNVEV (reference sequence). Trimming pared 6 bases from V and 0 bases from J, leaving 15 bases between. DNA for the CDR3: TGTGCCAGCAGCCAACGCGGAGGATCCTCCTACGAGCAGTACTTC. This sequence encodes CASSQRGGSSYEQYF.

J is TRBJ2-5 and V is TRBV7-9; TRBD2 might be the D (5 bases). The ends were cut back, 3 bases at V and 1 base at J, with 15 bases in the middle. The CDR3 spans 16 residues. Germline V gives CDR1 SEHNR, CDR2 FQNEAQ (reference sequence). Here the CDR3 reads CASSFPERAFQETQYF. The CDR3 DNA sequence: TGTGCCAGCAGCTTCCCGGAGAGGGCCTTCCAAGAGACCCAGTACTTC.

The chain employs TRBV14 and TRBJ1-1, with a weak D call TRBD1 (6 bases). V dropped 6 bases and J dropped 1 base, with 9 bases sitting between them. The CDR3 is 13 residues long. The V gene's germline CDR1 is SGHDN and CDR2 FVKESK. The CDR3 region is CASRLQGNTEAFF. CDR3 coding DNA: TGTGCCAGCAGGCTACAGGGGAACACTGAAGCTTTCTTT.

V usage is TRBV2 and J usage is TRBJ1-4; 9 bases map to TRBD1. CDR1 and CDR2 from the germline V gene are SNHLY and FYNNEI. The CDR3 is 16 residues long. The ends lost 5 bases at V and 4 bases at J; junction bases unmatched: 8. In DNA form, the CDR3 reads TGTGCCAGCAGTCGACCTTGGGGACAGGGTAATGAAAAACTGTTTTTT. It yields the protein CASSRPWGQGNEKLFF.

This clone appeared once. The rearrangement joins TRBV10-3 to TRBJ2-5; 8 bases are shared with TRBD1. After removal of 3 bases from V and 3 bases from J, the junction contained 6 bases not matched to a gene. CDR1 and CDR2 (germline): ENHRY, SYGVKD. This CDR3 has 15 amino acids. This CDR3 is CAISEGTGGEETQYF. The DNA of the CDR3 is TGTGCCATCAGTGAAGGGACAGGTGGCGAAGAGACCCAGTACTTC.

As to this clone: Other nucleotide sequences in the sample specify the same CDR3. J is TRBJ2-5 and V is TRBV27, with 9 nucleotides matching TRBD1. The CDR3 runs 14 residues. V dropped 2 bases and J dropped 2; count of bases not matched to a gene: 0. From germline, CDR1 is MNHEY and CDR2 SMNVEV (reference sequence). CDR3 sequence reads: CASSLDRGQETQYF. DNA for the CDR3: TGTGCCAGCAGTTTAGACAGGGGGCAAGAGACCCAGTACTTC.

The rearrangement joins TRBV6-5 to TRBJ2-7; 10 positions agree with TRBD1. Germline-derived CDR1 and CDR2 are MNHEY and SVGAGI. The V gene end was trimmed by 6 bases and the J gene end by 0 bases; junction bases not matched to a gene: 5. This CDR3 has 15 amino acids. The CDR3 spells CASRLGQGSSYEQYF. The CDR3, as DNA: TGTGCCAGCAGGTTGGGACAGGGGAGCTCCTACGAGCAGTACTTC.

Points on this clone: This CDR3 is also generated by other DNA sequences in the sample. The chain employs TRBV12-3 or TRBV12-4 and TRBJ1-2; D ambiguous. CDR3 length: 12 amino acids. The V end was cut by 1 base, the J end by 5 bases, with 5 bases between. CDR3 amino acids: CASSLVSYGYTF. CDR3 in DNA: TGTGCCAGCAGTTTAGTCAGTTATGGCTACACCTTC.